This T cell receptor (beta chain) originates from a study of cytomegalovirus exposure and HLA in healthy donors. Study-wide results and limits: Many donors shared some public TCRs, even though most TCR sequences were rare. Reports showed the classifier diagnosing cytomegalovirus status with high specificity and sensitivity.

A word on this clone: As yet, its antigen is unknown.

All the people who gave samples were healthy bone marrow donors. This CDR3 is built from 12 residues. V dropped 6 bases and J dropped 3 bases, with 8 bases sitting between them. Germline V gene lookup returns CDR1 SNHLY and CDR2 FYNNEI. Use of 60 Vbeta and 13 Jbeta primers characterized the PCR. Sequencing was performed with immunoSEQ multiplex PCR; in TCRdb, only in-frame clones are kept and a portion is missing. The sample includes under 200,000 clones, approximately 86% of them seen just once. The TCR was taken from a woman younger than 35 in good health and CMV-seronegative. Material: PBMCs. The gene calls are TRBV2 and TRBJ1-2; D gene unclear. The CDR3 is CASRREDYGYTF. In DNA form, the CDR3 reads TGTGCCAGCAGGCGGGAAGACTATGGCTACACCTTC. The full variable domain, its missing parts supplied by reference TRBV2 and TRBJ1-2, is EPEVTQTPSHQVTQMGQEVILRCVPISNHLYFYWYRQILGQKVEFLVSFYNNEISEKSEIFDDQFSVERPDGSNFTLKIRSTKLEDSAMYFCASRREDYGYTFGSGTRLTVV.